The TCR beta chain under discussion was sequenced for a study of T-cell memory formation after mild COVID-19. Whole-study results and caveats: Mainly CM and EM harbored the contracting CD4+ clones; mainly EMRA harbored the CD8+ ones. While clones contracting from day 15 to 85 were balanced between CD4 and CD8, later expanders leaned CD4+.

TCRdb reprocessed the 5' RACE reads with MiXCR, giving one entry per CDR3 protein. Among about 350,000 distinct CDR3 sequences listed, over 13% were seen once. This clonotype was seen more than once but under ten times. No antigen is known for it. In germline, CDR1 is MNHEY, CDR2 SMNVEV (reference sequence). V shed 3 bases and J shed 2 bases, with 15 bases lying between them. The CDR3 runs to 16 residues. Sequencing input: PBMCs or a T cell subset sorted from them (not recorded which). This rearrangement joins TRBV27 to TRBJ2-3, with D tentatively TRBD1 (6 bases). The TCR originated in a man in his late teens or twenties who had mild COVID-19 (a few samples of this study predate the infection). Cell type and time point are not known. This CDR3 reads CASSFTGPPNTDTQYF. The CDR3 DNA sequence: TGTGCCAGCAGTTTCACAGGGCCTCCGAACACAGATACGCAGTATTTT.